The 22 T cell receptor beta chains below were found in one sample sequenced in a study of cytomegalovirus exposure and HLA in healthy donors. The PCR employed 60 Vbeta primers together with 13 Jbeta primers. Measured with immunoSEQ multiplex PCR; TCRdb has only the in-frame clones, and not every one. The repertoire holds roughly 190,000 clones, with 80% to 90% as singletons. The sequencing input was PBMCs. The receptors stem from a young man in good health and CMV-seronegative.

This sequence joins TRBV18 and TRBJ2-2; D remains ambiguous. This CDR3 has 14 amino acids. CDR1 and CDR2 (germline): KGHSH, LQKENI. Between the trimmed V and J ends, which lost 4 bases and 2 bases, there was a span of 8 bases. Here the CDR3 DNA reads TGTGCCAGCTCACAAACAGCAAACACCGGGGAGCTGTTTTTT. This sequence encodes CASSQTANTGELFF.

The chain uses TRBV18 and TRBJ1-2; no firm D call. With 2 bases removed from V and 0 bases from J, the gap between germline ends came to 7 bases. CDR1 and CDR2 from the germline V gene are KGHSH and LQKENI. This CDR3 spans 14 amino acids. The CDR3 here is CASSPGAANYGYTF. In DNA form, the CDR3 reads TGTGCCAGCTCACCAGGCGCGGCTAACTATGGCTACACCTTC.

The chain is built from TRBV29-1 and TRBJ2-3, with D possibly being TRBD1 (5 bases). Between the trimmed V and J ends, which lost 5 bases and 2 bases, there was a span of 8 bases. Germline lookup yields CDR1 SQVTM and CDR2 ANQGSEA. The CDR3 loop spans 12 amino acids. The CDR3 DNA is TGCAGCGTTCAGGGATCCACAGATACGCAGTATTTT. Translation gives CSVQGSTDTQYF.

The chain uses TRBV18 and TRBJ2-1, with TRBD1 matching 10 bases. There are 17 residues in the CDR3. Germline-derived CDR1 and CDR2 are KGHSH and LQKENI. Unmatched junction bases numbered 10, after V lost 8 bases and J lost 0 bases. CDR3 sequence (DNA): TGTGCCAGCACCACTCGCGGACAGGGGGACTCCTACAATGAGCAGTTCTTC. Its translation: CASTTRGQGDSYNEQFF.

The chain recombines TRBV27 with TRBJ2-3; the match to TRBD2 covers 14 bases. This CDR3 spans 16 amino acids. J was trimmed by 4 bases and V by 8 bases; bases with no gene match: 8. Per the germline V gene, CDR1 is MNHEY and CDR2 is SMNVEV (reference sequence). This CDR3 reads CASGTSGSPRADTQYF. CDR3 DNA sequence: TGTGCCAGCGGGACTAGCGGGAGCCCAAGGGCAGATACGCAGTATTTT.

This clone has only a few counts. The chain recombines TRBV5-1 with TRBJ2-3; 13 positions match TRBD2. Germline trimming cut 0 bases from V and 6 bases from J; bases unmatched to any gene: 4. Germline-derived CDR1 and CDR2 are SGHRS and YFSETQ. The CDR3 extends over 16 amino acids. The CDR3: CASSLVGTSGTDTQYF. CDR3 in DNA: TGCGCCAGCAGCTTGGTTGGGACTAGCGGGACCGATACGCAGTATTTT.

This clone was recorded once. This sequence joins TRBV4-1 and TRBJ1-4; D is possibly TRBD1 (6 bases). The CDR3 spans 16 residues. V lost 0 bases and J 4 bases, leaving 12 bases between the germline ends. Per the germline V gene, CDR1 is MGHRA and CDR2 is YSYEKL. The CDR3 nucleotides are TGCGCCAGCAGCCAAGATGGGGGCGGAGGTAATGAAAAACTGTTTTTT. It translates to CASSQDGGGGNEKLFF.

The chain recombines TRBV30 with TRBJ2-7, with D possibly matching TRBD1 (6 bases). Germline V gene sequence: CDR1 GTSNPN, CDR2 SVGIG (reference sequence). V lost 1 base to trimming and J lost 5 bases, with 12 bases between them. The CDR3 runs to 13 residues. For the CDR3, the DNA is TGTGCCTGGAGTGACGGGTCAGGGGACGAGCAGTACTTC. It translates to CAWSDGSGDEQYF.

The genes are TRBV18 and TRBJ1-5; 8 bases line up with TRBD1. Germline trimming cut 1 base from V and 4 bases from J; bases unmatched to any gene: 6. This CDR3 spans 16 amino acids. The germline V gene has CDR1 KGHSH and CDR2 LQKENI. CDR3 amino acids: CASSPLPGGGNQPQHF. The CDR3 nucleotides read TGTGCCAGCTCACCACTGCCAGGGGGCGGGAATCAGCCCCAGCATTTT.

The CDR3 DNA is TGTGCCAGCAGTGAAGCTAGCGGGGGCCCGGGGGATGAGCAGTTCTTC. Translation: CASSEASGGPGDEQFF. The rearrangement joins TRBV6-1 to TRBJ2-1; 9 positions agree with TRBD2. V trimming: 0 bases; J trimming: 8 bases; junction bases outside the gene matches: 8. The CDR3 spans 16 residues. Germline loops: CDR1 MNHNS, CDR2 SASEGT.

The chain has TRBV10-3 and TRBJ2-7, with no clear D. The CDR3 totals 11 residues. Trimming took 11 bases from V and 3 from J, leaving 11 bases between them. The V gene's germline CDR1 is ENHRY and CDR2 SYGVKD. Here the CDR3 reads CASSPGYEQYF. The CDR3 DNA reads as TGTGCCTCCAGTCCGGGCTACGAGCAGTACTTC.

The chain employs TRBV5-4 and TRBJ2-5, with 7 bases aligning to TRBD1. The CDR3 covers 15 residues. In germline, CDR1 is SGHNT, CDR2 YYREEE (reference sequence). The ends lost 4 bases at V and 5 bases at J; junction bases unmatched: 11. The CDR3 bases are TGTGCCAGCAGCCGACAGGGAGATTATATGGAGACCCAGTACTTC. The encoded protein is CASSRQGDYMETQYF.

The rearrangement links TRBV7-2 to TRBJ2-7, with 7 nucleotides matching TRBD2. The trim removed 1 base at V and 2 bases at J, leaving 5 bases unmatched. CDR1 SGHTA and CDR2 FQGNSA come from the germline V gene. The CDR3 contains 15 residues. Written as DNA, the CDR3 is TGTGCCAGCAGCTTAGGAACTAGCGAGACCTACGAGCAGTACTTC. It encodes CASSLGTSETYEQYF. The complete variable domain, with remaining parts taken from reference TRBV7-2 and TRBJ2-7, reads GAGVSQSPSNKVTEKGKDVELRCDPISGHTALYWYRQSLGQGLEFLIYFQGNSAPDKSGLPSDRFSAERTGGSVSTLTIQRTQQEDSAVYLCASSLGTSETYEQYFGPGTRLTVT.

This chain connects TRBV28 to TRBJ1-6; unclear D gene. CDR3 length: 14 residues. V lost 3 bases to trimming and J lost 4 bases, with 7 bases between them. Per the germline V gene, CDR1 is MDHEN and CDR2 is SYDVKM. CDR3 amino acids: CASSFGRYNSPLHF. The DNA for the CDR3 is TGTGCCAGCAGTTTTGGTCGGTATAATTCACCCCTCCACTTT.

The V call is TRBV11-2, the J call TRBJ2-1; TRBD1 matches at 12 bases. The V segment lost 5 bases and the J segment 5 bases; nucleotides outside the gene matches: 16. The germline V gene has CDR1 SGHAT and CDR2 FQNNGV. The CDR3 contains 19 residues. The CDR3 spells CASSNRDRGRYGDDNEQFF. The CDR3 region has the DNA TGTGCCAGCAGCAACCGGGACAGGGGGCGGTACGGGGACGACAATGAGCAGTTCTTC.

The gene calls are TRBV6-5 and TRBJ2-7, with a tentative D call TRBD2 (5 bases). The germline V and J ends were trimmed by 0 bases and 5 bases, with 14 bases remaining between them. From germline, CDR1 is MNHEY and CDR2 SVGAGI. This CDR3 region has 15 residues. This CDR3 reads CASSYSGPTGNEQYF. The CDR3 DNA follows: TGTGCCAGCAGTTACTCAGGGCCAACGGGGAACGAGCAGTACTTC.

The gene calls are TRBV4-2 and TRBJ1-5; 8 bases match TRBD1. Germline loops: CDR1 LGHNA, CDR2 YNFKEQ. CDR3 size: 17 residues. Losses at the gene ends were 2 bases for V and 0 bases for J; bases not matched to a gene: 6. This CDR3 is CASSQRSGQASNQPQHF. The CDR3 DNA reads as TGTGCCAGCAGCCAAAGATCGGGACAGGCTAGCAATCAGCCCCAGCATTTT.

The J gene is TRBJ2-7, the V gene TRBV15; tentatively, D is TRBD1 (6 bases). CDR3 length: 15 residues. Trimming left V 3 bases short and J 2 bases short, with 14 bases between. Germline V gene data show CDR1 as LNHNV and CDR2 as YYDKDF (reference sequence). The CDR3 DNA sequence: TGTGCCACCAGCAGCGCCTACGACAGGCCCTACGAGCAGTACTTC. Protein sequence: CATSSAYDRPYEQYF.

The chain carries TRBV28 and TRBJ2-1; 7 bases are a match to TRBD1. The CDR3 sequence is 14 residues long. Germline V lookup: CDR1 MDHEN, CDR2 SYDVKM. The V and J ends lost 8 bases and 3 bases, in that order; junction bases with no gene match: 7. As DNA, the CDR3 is TGTGCCAGCGGGACACAGGGGTACTACAATGAGCAGTTCTTC. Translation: CASGTQGYYNEQFF.

CDR3 DNA: TGTGCCAGCAGCGATCCCGGGGTAGCGGTCTACGAGCAGTACTTC. This translates into CASSDPGVAVYEQYF. The rearrangement links TRBV11-2 to TRBJ2-7; possible D gene TRBD2, 6 bases. Germline V gene sequence: CDR1 SGHAT, CDR2 FQNNGV. Between the trimmed V and J ends, which lost 5 bases and 3 bases, there was a span of 17 bases. The CDR3 is made up of 15 amino acids.

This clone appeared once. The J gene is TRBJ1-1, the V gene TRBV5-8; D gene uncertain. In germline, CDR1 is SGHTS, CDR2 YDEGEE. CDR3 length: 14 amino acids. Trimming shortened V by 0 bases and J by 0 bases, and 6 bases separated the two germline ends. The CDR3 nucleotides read TGTGCCAGCAGCTTGGCTCGGGTGAACACTGAAGCTTTCTTT. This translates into CASSLARVNTEAFF. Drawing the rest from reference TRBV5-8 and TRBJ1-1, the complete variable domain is EAGVTQSPTHLIKTRGQQATLRCSPISGHTSVYWYQQALGLGLQFLLWYDEGEERNRGNFPPRFSGRQFPNYSSELNVNALELEDSALYLCASSLARVNTEAFFGQGTRLTVV.

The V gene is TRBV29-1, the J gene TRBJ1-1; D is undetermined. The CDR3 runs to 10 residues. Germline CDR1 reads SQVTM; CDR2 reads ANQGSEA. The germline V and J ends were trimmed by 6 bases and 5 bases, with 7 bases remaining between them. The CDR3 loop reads CSVLITEAFF. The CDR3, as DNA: TGCAGCGTCCTAATTACTGAAGCTTTCTTT.